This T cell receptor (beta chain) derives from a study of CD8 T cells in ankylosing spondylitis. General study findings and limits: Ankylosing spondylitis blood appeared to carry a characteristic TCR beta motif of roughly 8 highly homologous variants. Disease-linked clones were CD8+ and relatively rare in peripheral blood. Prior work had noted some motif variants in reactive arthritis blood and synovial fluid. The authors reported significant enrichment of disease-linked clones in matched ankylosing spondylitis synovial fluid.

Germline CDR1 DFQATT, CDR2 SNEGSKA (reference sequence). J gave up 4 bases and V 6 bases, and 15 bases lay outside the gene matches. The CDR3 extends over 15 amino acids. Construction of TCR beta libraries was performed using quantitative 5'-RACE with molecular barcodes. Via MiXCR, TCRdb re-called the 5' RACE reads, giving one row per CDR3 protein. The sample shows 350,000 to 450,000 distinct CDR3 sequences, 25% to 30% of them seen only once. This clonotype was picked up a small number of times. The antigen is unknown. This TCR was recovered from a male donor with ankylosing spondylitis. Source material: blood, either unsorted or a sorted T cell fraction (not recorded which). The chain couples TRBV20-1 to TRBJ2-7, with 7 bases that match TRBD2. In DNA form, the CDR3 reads TGCAGTGCGGTAGGGGAGGGCCCGGGAGATTACGAGCAGTACTTC. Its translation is CSAVGEGPGDYEQYF.